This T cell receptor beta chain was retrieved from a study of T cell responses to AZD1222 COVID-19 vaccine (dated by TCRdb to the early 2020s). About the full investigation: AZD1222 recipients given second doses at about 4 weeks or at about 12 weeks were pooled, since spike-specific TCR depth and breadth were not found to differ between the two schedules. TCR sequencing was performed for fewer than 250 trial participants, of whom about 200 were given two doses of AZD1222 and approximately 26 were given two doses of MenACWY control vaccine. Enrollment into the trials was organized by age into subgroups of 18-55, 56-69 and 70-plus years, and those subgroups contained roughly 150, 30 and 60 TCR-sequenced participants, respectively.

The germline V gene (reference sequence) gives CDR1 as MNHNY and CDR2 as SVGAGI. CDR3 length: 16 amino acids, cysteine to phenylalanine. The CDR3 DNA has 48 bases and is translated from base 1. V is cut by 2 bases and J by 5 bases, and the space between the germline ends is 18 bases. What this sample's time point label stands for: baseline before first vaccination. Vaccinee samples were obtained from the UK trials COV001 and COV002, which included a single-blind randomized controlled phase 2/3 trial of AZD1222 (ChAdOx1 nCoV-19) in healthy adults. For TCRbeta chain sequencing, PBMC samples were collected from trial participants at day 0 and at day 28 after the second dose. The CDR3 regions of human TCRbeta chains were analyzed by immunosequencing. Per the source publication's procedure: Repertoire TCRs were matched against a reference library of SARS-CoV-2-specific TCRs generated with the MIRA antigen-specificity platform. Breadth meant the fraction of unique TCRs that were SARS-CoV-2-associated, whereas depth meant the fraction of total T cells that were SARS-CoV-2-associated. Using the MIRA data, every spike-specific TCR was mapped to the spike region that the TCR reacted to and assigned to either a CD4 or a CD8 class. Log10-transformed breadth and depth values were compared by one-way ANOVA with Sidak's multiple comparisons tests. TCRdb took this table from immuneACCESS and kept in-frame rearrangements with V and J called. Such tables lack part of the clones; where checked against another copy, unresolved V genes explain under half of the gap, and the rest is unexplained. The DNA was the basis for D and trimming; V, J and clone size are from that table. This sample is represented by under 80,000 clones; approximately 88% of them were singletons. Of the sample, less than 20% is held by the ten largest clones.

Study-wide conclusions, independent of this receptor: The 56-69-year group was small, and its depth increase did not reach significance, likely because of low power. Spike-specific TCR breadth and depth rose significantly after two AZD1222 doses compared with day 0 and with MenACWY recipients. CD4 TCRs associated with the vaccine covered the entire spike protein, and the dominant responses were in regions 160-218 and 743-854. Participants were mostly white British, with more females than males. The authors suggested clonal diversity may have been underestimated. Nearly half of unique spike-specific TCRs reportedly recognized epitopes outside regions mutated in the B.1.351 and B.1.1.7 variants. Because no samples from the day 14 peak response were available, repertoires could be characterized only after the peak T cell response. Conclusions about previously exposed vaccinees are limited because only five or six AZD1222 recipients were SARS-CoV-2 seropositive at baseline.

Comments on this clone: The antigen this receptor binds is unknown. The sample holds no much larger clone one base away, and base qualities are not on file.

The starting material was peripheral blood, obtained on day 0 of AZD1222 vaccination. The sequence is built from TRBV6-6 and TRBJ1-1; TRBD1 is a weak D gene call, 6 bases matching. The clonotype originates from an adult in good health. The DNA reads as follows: TGTGCCAGCAGTTACGACGGGACGGCTCAGGGGACTGAAGCTTTCTTT. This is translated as CASSYDGTAQGTEAFF.